The rows below give T cell receptor beta chains drawn from one sample of a study of cytomegalovirus exposure and HLA in healthy donors. Profiled with immunoSEQ multiplex PCR; TCRdb holds only in-frame clones, not every one. The sample lists about 83,000 clones, approximately 96% seen once, with approximately 1.3% in the top ten. Sequenced material: PBMCs. Receptors originate from a woman aged 18-29 years in good health and CMV-seronegative. The CDR3 runs from the conserved cysteine through the conserved F or W. Fields, in order: J gene, D gene, V gene, clone size, CDR3 DNA, CDR3 protein. The D gene is left open where the match is weak. Size tells how often a clone was seen (once, few, many) or the class of an expanded clone, and some rows leave it out.

J: TRBJ2-3
D: -
V: TRBV28
size: -
DNA: TGTGCCAGCAGTCCAATGCGACAGGCTTCAGGTGGAGATACGCAGTATTTT
CDR3: CASSPMRQASGGDTQYF

J: TRBJ2-7
D: TRBD2
V: TRBV6-5
size: -
DNA: TGTGCCAGCAGTTACACGGGACTAGCGGGATACGAGCAGTACTTC
CDR3: CASSYTGLAGYEQYF

J: TRBJ2-3
D: -
V: TRBV9
size: -
DNA: TGTGCCAGCAGCGTAGTGGTGGGCTTGGGCACAGATACGCAGTATTTT
CDR3: CASSVVVGLGTDTQYF

J: TRBJ2-7
D: TRBD2
V: TRBV7-2
size: -
DNA: TGTGCCAGCAGCTTAGTAGCGGGAGGGTACGAGCAGTACTTC
CDR3: CASSLVAGGYEQYF

J: TRBJ2-7
D: -
V: TRBV12-5
size: -
DNA: TGTGCTAGTGGTTTGGAACCGGGTGTCGGCGAGCAGTACTTC
CDR3: CASGLEPGVGEQYF

J: TRBJ2-1
D: TRBD2
V: TRBV30
size: -
DNA: TGTGCCTGGGTGACTAGCAGCTTCTACAATGAGCAGTTCTTC
CDR3: CAWVTSSFYNEQFF

J: TRBJ2-5
D: -
V: TRBV20-1
size: -
DNA: TGCAGTGCTAGACTCCGGGAGACCCAGTACTTC
CDR3: CSARLRETQYF

J: TRBJ2-1
D: -
V: TRBV6-6
size: -
DNA: TGTGCCAGCAGTTACTCGGTCCGGACTCAATCTAATGAGCAGTTCTTC
CDR3: CASSYSVRTQSNEQFF

J: TRBJ1-4
D: TRBD1
V: TRBV5-1
size: -
DNA: TGCGCCAGCAGCTTAGGGGGGACAGGGGGCGAAAAACTGTTTTTT
CDR3: CASSLGGTGGEKLFF

J: TRBJ1-4
D: TRBD1
V: TRBV10-3
size: -
DNA: TGTGCCATCAGTTCCGGAGCGGGACAGGGGAATGAAAAACTGTTTTTT
CDR3: CAISSGAGQGNEKLFF

J: TRBJ1-5
D: -
V: TRBV27
size: -
DNA: TGTGCCAGCAGTTTTCAGGGAAATCAGCCCCAGCATTTT
CDR3: CASSFQGNQPQHF

J: TRBJ2-5
D: TRBD2
V: TRBV11-2
size: -
DNA: TGTGCCAGCAGCTTGGGCTCGACTAGCGGAGACCAAGAGACCCAGTACTTC
CDR3: CASSLGSTSGDQETQYF

J: TRBJ2-1
D: -
V: TRBV7-2
size: -
DNA: TGTGCCAGCAGCTTAAGACAGGACTTCTACAATGAGCAGTTCTTC
CDR3: CASSLRQDFYNEQFF

J: TRBJ2-6
D: -
V: TRBV28
size: -
DNA: TGTGCCAGCAGTTCCCCGAGGCTCCGCTCTGGGGCCAACGTCCTGACTTTC
CDR3: CASSSPRLRSGANVLTF

J: TRBJ1-5
D: -
V: TRBV19
size: -
DNA: TGTGCCAGTCTGGGGGGGGGTTTTGGTCAGCCCCAGCATTTT
CDR3: CASLGGGFGQPQHF

J: TRBJ1-6
D: TRBD1
V: TRBV6-5
size: -
DNA: TGTGCCAGCAGGAGGGACAGTAATTCACCCCTCCACTTT
CDR3: CASRRDSNSPLHF

J: TRBJ1-2
D: -
V: TRBV5-1
size: -
DNA: TGCGCCAGCAGCCCGACAGATACAATTGGCTACACCTTC
CDR3: CASSPTDTIGYTF

J: TRBJ1-1
D: TRBD1
V: TRBV9
size: -
DNA: TGTGCCAGCAGCGTAGCCGACAGGGTGAACACTGAAGCTTTCTTT
CDR3: CASSVADRVNTEAFF

J: TRBJ2-1
D: TRBD2
V: TRBV19
size: once
DNA: TGTGCCAGTAGTGCGGGACTAGCGGGAGAGGGCTCTCACAATGAGCAGTTCTTC
CDR3: CASSAGLAGEGSHNEQFF

J: TRBJ2-7
D: -
V: TRBV13
size: -
DNA: TGTGCCAGCAGCCTCGGGACTTATCTCGGGGAGCAGTACTTC
CDR3: CASSLGTYLGEQYF

J: TRBJ2-5
D: -
V: TRBV27
size: -
DNA: TGTGCCAGCAGTTTAAGGGTTCGGGGGAAAGAGACCCAGTACTTC
CDR3: CASSLRVRGKETQYF

J: TRBJ2-6
D: TRBD2
V: TRBV18
size: -
DNA: TGTGCCAGCTCACCTCGAGGGGTATTAGGGGACTACTCTGGGGCCAACGTCCTGACTTTC
CDR3: CASSPRGVLGDYSGANVLTF

J: TRBJ1-5
D: TRBD1
V: TRBV5-6
size: -
DNA: TGTGCCAGCAGCGTGGGGGTCGACTGGACAGGAGACAATCAGCCCCAGCATTTT
CDR3: CASSVGVDWTGDNQPQHF

J: TRBJ2-7
D: -
V: TRBV6-1
size: -
DNA: TGTGCCAGCAGTGAAAGGGGGGGCCCTTACGAGCAGTACTTC
CDR3: CASSERGGPYEQYF

J: TRBJ2-7
D: -
V: TRBV4-1
size: -
DNA: TGCGCCAGCAGCTCCGCATCCGGTTCCTACGAGCAGTACTTC
CDR3: CASSSASGSYEQYF

J: TRBJ2-3
D: TRBD2
V: TRBV7-9
size: -
DNA: TGTGCCAGCAGCTTAGCGCGGACTAGCGATCGCACAGATACGCAGTATTTT
CDR3: CASSLARTSDRTDTQYF

J: TRBJ1-6
D: -
V: TRBV4-1
size: -
DNA: TGCGCCAGCAGCCAAGATGCAAGTGGGCTTCTGCGTTCACCCCTCCACTTT
CDR3: CASSQDASGLLRSPLHF

J: TRBJ1-6
D: -
V: TRBV5-4
size: -
DNA: TGTGCCAGCAGCTTCACCCACGGAGATTCACCCCTCCACTTT
CDR3: CASSFTHGDSPLHF

J: TRBJ2-7
D: -
V: TRBV19
size: -
DNA: TGTGCCAGTAGTGGGCCAGACAGGTACGAGCAGTACTTC
CDR3: CASSGPDRYEQYF

J: TRBJ2-3
D: TRBD2
V: TRBV5-6
size: once
DNA: TGTGCCAGCAGCTGGCCCAGCGGGAGTAGCACAGATACGCAGTATTTT
CDR3: CASSWPSGSSTDTQYF

J: TRBJ2-2
D: TRBD2
V: TRBV10-3
size: -
DNA: TGTGCCATCAGTGGGGGCGGGAGGGCCGCCGCATCCGGGGAGCTGTTTTTT
CDR3: CAISGGGRAAASGELFF

J: TRBJ2-1
D: TRBD2
V: TRBV6-1
size: -
DNA: TGTGCCAGCATAACTTCGACTAGCGGGTACAATGAGCAGTTCTTC
CDR3: CASITSTSGYNEQFF

J: TRBJ2-6
D: -
V: TRBV5-4
size: -
DNA: TGTGCCAGCAGCTTTTCAGGGCCCGGGGCCAACGTCCTGACTTTC
CDR3: CASSFSGPGANVLTF

J: TRBJ2-5
D: TRBD2
V: TRBV2
size: -
DNA: TGTGCCAGCGAGCGGGAGTATTACCAAGAGACCCAGTACTTC
CDR3: CASEREYYQETQYF

J: TRBJ2-7
D: -
V: TRBV7-9
size: -
DNA: TGTGCCAGCAGCTTAATATGGACAACGTACGAGCAGTACTTC
CDR3: CASSLIWTTYEQYF

J: TRBJ2-5
D: -
V: TRBV21-1
size: once
DNA: TGTGCCAGCAGCACAGCCGGGACAGGGGGCGAGACCCAGTACTTC
CDR3: CASSTAGTGGETQYF

J: TRBJ2-7
D: TRBD2
V: TRBV27
size: -
DNA: TGTGCCAGCAGCCCAATACGAATAGCGGGAGCCGGCGAGCAGTACTTC
CDR3: CASSPIRIAGAGEQYF

J: TRBJ1-2
D: TRBD1
V: TRBV5-1
size: -
DNA: TGCGCCAGCAGCCTGGGACAGGGTCGCGATGGCTACACCTTC
CDR3: CASSLGQGRDGYTF

J: TRBJ2-7
D: TRBD2
V: TRBV4-1
size: -
DNA: TGCGCCAGCAGCCAAGCGAGCGGCGGGAGGGTTTACGAGCAGTACTTC
CDR3: CASSQASGGRVYEQYF

J: TRBJ2-7
D: TRBD2
V: TRBV19
size: -
DNA: TGTGCCAGTAGTCCACTAGCGGGGGCCTACGAGCAGTACTTC
CDR3: CASSPLAGAYEQYF

J: TRBJ1-2
D: TRBD1
V: TRBV7-9
size: -
DNA: TGTGCCAGCAGCTTAGGGTCAGGGGGCTCTTCTGGCTACACCTTC
CDR3: CASSLGSGGSSGYTF

J: TRBJ2-7
D: -
V: TRBV4-1
size: -
DNA: TGCGCCAGCAGCCAAGAGCCGGGGGGCACCTCCTACGAGCAGTACTTC
CDR3: CASSQEPGGTSYEQYF

J: TRBJ2-3
D: TRBD2
V: TRBV6-5
size: once
DNA: TGTGCCAGCAGCCTTACTAGCGGGAGCACAGATACGCAGTATTTT
CDR3: CASSLTSGSTDTQYF

J: TRBJ1-6
D: -
V: TRBV13
size: -
DNA: TGTGCCAGCAGCCTGGACAGACCCGGTTTGGGCTCACCCCTCCACTTT
CDR3: CASSLDRPGLGSPLHF

J: TRBJ1-4
D: -
V: TRBV19
size: once
DNA: TGTGCCAGTAGTATAGGTGATGGGGCACCGAAACTGTTTTTT
CDR3: CASSIGDGAPKLFF

J: TRBJ2-1
D: -
V: TRBV13
size: -
DNA: TGTGCCAGCAGCTTACCACCGAGGGAGTGGAATGAGCAGTTCTTC
CDR3: CASSLPPREWNEQFF

J: TRBJ2-1
D: -
V: TRBV6-6
size: once
DNA: TGTGCCAGCAGTTTGGGAAGCGGCTCCTACAATGAGCAGTTCTTC
CDR3: CASSLGSGSYNEQFF

J: TRBJ2-5
D: -
V: TRBV7-2
size: -
DNA: TGTGCCAGCAGTTCTTACCAAGAGACCCAGTACTTC
CDR3: CASSSYQETQYF

J: TRBJ1-2
D: TRBD1
V: TRBV6-5
size: -
DNA: TGTGCCAGCAGGCTGGGACAGGGTGGCGGCTACACCTTC
CDR3: CASRLGQGGGYTF

J: TRBJ2-1
D: -
V: TRBV19
size: -
DNA: TGTGCCAGTAGTCAGGCCGGGACACCATACAATGAGCAGTTCTTC
CDR3: CASSQAGTPYNEQFF

J: TRBJ2-1
D: -
V: TRBV18
size: -
DNA: TGTGCCAGCTCACCGAACCGGGACTGGAGGCAGTTCTTC
CDR3: CASSPNRDWRQFF

J: TRBJ2-1
D: -
V: TRBV7-9
size: -
DNA: TGTGCCAGCACCGATTCAGGGGGGATCTCCTACAATGAGCAGTTCTTC
CDR3: CASTDSGGISYNEQFF

J: TRBJ2-3
D: -
V: TRBV28
size: -
DNA: TGTGCCAGCAGTTTCCCCCGCCGGGGCACAGATACGCAGTATTTT
CDR3: CASSFPRRGTDTQYF

J: TRBJ1-2
D: TRBD1
V: TRBV16
size: -
DNA: TGTGCCAGCAGCCAATCGGACAGGGGGCCGAATGGCTACACCTTC
CDR3: CASSQSDRGPNGYTF

J: TRBJ2-5
D: TRBD1
V: TRBV27
size: -
DNA: TGTGCCAGCAGTTTATACCCCGGGCCACGACAGGGAAGGGAAGAGACCCAGTACTTC
CDR3: CASSLYPGPRQGREETQYF